This T cell receptor (beta chain) was sequenced in a study of blood T cell repertoires in COVID-19. Original processing methods: Reference gene primer amplification in the assay estimated nucleated cell counts. Sequencing was performed with immunoSEQ multiplex PCR; in TCRdb, only in-frame clones are kept and a portion is missing. Clone size and the V and J calls come from that table; the DNA yielded D and trimming. The table includes under 300,000 clones, 88% detected once. Ages ranged from about 18 to 89 years, with residence in approximately 25 US areas. All recovered Cohort 3 donors got two negative PCRs, got clearance, or saw symptom resolution. Deletions cut 3 bases from V and 0 bases from J, with 8 bases between. The CDR3 spans 16 residues. Germline CDR1 reads KGHDR; CDR2 reads SFDVKD.

This sequence was found in a woman aged 45-65 years who had recovered from COVID-19. V usage is TRBV24-1 and J usage is TRBJ2-6; D gene uncertain. Sample: PBMCs or T cells enriched from blood (not recorded which). The CDR3 reads CATSDQGDSGANVLTF. The CDR3 DNA reads TGTGCCACCAGTGATCAAGGAGACTCTGGGGCCAACGTCCTGACTTTC.